This TCR beta chain is from a study of cytomegalovirus exposure and HLA in healthy donors. Across the study: Among the roughly 400 genotyped donors, over 70% were placed in the Caucasian-associated ancestry cluster. Whole-study findings and limits: Analysis performed later showed TCR beta chains linked to HLA being more clonally expanded than equally common others. Certain sequence variants were highly shared and formed a cluster, and this cluster was likely a sequencing artifact.

In the PCR, 60 Vbeta and 13 Jbeta primers were used. The protocol was immunoSEQ multiplex PCR, while the TCRdb copy is restricted to in-frame clones and leaves out a portion. The sample carries some 98,000 clones, more than 60% recorded once. Germline V gene sequence: CDR1 SGHRS, CDR2 YFSETQ. Trimming stripped 2 bases from V and 5 bases from J, with 16 bases between. The CDR3 length is 15 residues. This clone appeared a few times. The antigen remains undetermined. Sampled while nominally healthy, donors likely had unrecorded immune exposures. The TCR originated in a man aged 50 or older in good health and CMV-seronegative. The specimen was PBMCs. J is TRBJ1-2 and V is TRBV5-1; TRBD1 might be the D (5 bases). The CDR3 is CASSFSDREIYGYTF. As DNA, the CDR3 is TGCGCCAGCAGCTTTTCTGACAGAGAGATTTATGGCTACACCTTC.